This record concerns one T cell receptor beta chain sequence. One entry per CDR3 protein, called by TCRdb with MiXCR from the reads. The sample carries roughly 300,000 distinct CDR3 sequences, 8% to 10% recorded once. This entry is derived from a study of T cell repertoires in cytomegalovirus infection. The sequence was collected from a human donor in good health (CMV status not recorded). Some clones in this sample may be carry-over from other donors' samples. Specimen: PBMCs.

CDR3 sequence reads: CASNLRGLGYEQYF. The CDR3, as DNA: TGTGCCAGCAACCTCAGGGGGCTGGGGTACGAGCAGTACTTC. The V call is TRBV2, the J call TRBJ2-7; 8 positions match TRBD1. The CDR3 length is 14 residues. The V gene end was trimmed by 7 bases and the J gene end by 4 bases; junction bases not matched to a gene: 9. CDR1 and CDR2 (germline): SNHLY, FYNNEI.